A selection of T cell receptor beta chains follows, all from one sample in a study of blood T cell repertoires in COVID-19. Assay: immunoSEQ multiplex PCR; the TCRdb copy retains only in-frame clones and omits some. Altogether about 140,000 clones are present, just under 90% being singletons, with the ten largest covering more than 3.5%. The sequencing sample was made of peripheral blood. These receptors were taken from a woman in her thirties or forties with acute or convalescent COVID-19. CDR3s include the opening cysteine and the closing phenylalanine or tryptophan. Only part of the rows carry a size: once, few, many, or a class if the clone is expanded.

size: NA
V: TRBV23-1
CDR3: CASRRVVAGGCTDTQYF

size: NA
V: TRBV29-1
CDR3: CSVEDRGFTGELFF

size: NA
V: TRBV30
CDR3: CAWTSGTGGYEQYF

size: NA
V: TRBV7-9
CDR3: CASSPPDRSYYNEQFF

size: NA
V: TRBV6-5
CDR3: CASGRAGNTIYF

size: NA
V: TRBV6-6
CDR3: CASISGPPRYEQYF

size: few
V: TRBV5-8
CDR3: CASSLNRGTNYGYTF

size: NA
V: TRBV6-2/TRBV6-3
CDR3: CASSYLQGSQPQHF

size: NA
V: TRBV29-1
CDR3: CSVMPKGGTDTQYF

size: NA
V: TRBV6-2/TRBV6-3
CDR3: CASSYDRGQAPPYGYTF

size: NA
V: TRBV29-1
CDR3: CSADRGNTEAFF

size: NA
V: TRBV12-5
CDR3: CASGPGGAGTEAFF

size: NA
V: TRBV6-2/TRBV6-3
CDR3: CASSYGTGGYTF

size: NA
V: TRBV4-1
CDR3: CASSQDIGLPGELFF

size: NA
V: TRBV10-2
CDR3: CASSELKQVHQPQHF

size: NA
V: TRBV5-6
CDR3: CASSFTGSPTYEQYF

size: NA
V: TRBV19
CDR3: CASSIYRGNTEAFF

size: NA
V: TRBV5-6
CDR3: CASSRTVDYGYTF

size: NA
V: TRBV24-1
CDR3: CATSDFPAGTGEGEQFF

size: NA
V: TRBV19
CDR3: CASNGETDTQYF

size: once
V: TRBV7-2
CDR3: CASSLQAGNTIYF

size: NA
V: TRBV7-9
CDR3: CASSPTGLRGSGNTIYF

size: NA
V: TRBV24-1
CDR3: CATSDPSTDTQYF

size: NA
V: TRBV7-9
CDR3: CASSFWRENTEAFF

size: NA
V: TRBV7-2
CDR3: CASSLPLTGGPDTQYF

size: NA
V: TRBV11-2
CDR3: CASSRRTGVEQYF

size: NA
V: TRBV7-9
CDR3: CASRISGDTQYF

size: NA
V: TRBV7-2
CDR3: CASSFPLPGEQYF

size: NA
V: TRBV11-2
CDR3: CASSYRGEAFF

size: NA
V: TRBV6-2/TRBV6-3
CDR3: CASSFGGAGTGELFF

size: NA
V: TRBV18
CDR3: CASSPGGTGVYEQYF

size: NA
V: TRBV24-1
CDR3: CATSDPRGAGQPQHF

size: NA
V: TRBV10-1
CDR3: CASSEGQGVHQPQHF

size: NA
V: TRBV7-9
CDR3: CASSQGDRGLTGELFF

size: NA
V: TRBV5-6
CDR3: CASSPMGLAGNYEQYF

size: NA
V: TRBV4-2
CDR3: CASSQGPAFSSYEQYF

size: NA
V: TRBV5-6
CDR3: CASSSNSGFTYEQYF

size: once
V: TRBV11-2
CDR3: CASSPGSGSGHEQYF

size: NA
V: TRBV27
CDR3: CASSYLGDQETQYF

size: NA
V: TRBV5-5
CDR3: CASSFGYEQYF

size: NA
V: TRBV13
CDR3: CASSYAAWLAGDTGELFF

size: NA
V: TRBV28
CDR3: CASSLHPGYGYTF

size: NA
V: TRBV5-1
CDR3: CASSLVGTQANSPLHF

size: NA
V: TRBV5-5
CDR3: CASSLIVSGNTIYF

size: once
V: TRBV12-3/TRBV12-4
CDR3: CASSLNTGNTIYF

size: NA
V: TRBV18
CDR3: CASSPRLAGVTDTQYF

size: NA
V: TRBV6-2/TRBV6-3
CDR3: CASSYSRVDAGDSYEQYF

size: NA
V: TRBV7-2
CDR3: CASSLHGGISSYEQYF

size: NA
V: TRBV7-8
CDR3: CASSSERFRVREEAFF

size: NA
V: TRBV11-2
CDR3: CASSSGAGTSGGDTGELFF

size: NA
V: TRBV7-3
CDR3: CASSLTSRVDTQYF